This T cell receptor beta chain was observed in a study of blood T cell repertoires in COVID-19. Produced via immunoSEQ multiplex PCR; TCRdb's table is partial and in-frame only. Here the sample spans 200,000 to 300,000 clones, around 88% being singletons. Enrolled through a virtual design, the participants were between about 18 and 89 years of age and came from 24 US areas. Clinical history reported by participants formed the basis on which cohorts were assigned. Details on this clone: The sample has other DNA sequences that encode this CDR3 too.

This clonotype originated in a woman in her thirties or forties with acute COVID-19. The sample taken for sequencing was PBMCs or T cells enriched from blood (not recorded which).

DNA for the CDR3: TGTGCCAGCAGCTCACGGACAGGGGGTGAGACCCAGTACTTC. This codes for CASSSRTGGETQYF. The chain combines TRBV7-9 with TRBJ2-5; 10 nucleotides align to TRBD1. Losses at the gene ends were 4 bases for V and 5 bases for J; bases not matched to a gene: 4. The V gene's germline CDR1 is SEHNR and CDR2 FQNEAQ (reference sequence). This CDR3 has 14 amino acids.